Listed here are 17 T cell receptor beta chains from one sample, sequenced in a study of T cell responses to AZD1222 COVID-19 vaccine. TCRdb's table, derived via immunoSEQ multiplex PCR, lists solely in-frame clones and lacks some. The data hold about 120,000 clones, with about 90% observed a single time. The starting material was peripheral blood, obtained 28 days after the second AZD1222 dose. Receptors were obtained from an adult who received the AZD1222 COVID-19 vaccine.

This sequence joins TRBV5-1 and TRBJ1-6, with 8 bases lining up with TRBD1. The germline V gene has CDR1 SGHRS and CDR2 YFSETQ. The trim removed 6 bases at V and 7 bases at J, leaving 6 bases unmatched. The CDR3 contains 14 residues. The CDR3 DNA reads TGCGCCAGCACCAGGGGGCTCGGGAATTCACCCCTCCACTTT. Its protein is CASTRGLGNSPLHF.

The chain is built from TRBV5-1 and TRBJ2-6; no reliable D call. Trimming pared 0 bases from V and 0 bases from J, leaving 4 bases between. CDR3 size: 15 residues. The germline V gene encodes CDR1 SGHRS and CDR2 YFSETQ. The CDR3 here is CASSLAPSGANVLTF. The CDR3 DNA follows: TGCGCCAGCAGCTTGGCGCCCTCTGGGGCCAACGTCCTGACTTTC.

V usage is TRBV7-8 and J usage is TRBJ2-1; the D gene is possibly TRBD2 (5 bases). Deletions cut 5 bases from V and 0 bases from J, with 11 bases between. This CDR3 region has 15 residues. Per the germline V gene, CDR1 is SGHVS and CDR2 is FQNEAQ. CDR3 nucleotide sequence: TGTGCCAGCAGCCCGAGCGGAAACTCCTACAATGAGCAGTTCTTC. Amino acid sequence: CASSPSGNSYNEQFF.

The CDR3 loop reads CASSWGKGNQPQHF. CDR3 in DNA: TGTGCCAGCAGTTGGGGGAAGGGCAATCAGCCCCAGCATTTT. This chain connects TRBV2 to TRBJ1-5, with D possibly matching TRBD1 (5 bases). Germline CDR1 is SNHLY and CDR2 is FYNNEI. With 5 bases removed from V and 2 bases from J, the gap between germline ends came to 10 bases. There are 14 residues in the CDR3.

V gene TRBV9 combines with J gene TRBJ2-5; D might be TRBD2 (6 bases). CDR1 and CDR2 (germline): SGDLS, YYNGEE. With 4 bases removed from V and 3 bases from J, the gap between germline ends came to 16 bases. This CDR3 has 15 amino acids. The CDR3 spells CASSFTGGGKETQYF. For the CDR3, the DNA is TGTGCCAGCAGCTTTACCGGGGGAGGAAAAGAGACCCAGTACTTC.

The V gene is TRBV18, the J gene TRBJ1-4; D unclear. Trimming removed 3 bases from V and 8 bases from J, with 13 bases in between. This CDR3 is built from 14 residues. In germline, CDR1 is KGHSH, CDR2 LQKENI. The CDR3 loop is CASSPSGGGEKLFF. The CDR3 coding sequence is TGTGCCAGCTCACCGTCAGGTGGAGGGGAAAAACTGTTTTTT.

The chain carries TRBV11-2 and TRBJ2-4; a weak D match, TRBD1 (5 bases). CDR1 and CDR2 from the germline V gene are SGHAT and FQNNGV. The CDR3 covers 14 residues. V lost 6 bases and J 0 bases, leaving 9 bases between the germline ends. CDR3 region: CASRGQVAKNIQYF. CDR3 coding DNA: TGTGCCAGCAGGGGGCAAGTAGCCAAAAACATTCAGTACTTC. The whole variable domain, filled in from reference TRBV11-2 and TRBJ2-4, reads EAGVAQSPRYKIIEKRQSVAFWCNPISGHATLYWYQQILGQGPKLLIQFQNNGVVDDSQLPKDRFSAERLKGVDSTLKIQPAKLEDSAVYLCASRGQVAKNIQYFGAGTRLSVL.

The rearrangement joins TRBV9 to TRBJ2-2, with D perhaps TRBD1 or TRBD2 (7 bases each). Trimming took off 3 bases at V and 6 bases at J, with 12 bases between the two ends. The germline V gene encodes CDR1 SGDLS and CDR2 YYNGEE. This CDR3 is built from 14 residues. CDR3 coding DNA: TGTGCCAGCAGCGGGGGAGGGGGCTCCGGGGAGCTGTTTTTT. This encodes CASSGGGGSGELFF.

The gene calls are TRBV18 and TRBJ1-1, with unresolved D. Trimming removed 6 bases at V and 3 bases at J, with 14 bases between. The CDR3 runs to 14 residues. Germline CDR1 and CDR2: KGHSH and LQKENI. CDR3 nucleotide sequence: TGTGCCAGCTCTATCGGACTTCAGGACACTGAAGCTTTCTTT. Amino acid sequence: CASSIGLQDTEAFF.

The chain joins TRBV19 to TRBJ1-4; 7 bases fit TRBD1. With 5 bases clipped from V and 8 bases from J, the junction kept 11 bases outside the gene matches. CDR3 size: 15 residues. The V gene's germline CDR1 is LNHDA and CDR2 SQIVND (reference sequence). The CDR3 DNA reads as TGTGCCAGTAGTGGAGCCGGGACAGTGAACGAAAAACTGTTTTTT. It encodes CASSGAGTVNEKLFF. The complete variable domain, with remaining parts taken from reference TRBV19 and TRBJ1-4, reads DGGITQSPKYLFRKEGQNVTLSCEQNLNHDAMYWYRQDPGQGLRLIYYSQIVNDFQKGDIAEGYSVSREKKESFPLTVTSAQKNPTAFYLCASSGAGTVNEKLFFGSGTQLSVL.

The V and J genes are TRBV28 and TRBJ1-1; D gene uncertain. This CDR3 is built from 13 residues. The germline V and J ends were trimmed by 5 bases and 3 bases, with 10 bases remaining between them. Germline loops: CDR1 MDHEN, CDR2 SYDVKM. CDR3 sequence (DNA): TGTGCCAGCAGTCGGATGAAATACACTGAAGCTTTCTTT. This codes for CASSRMKYTEAFF.

The V and J genes are TRBV2 and TRBJ1-3; D gene ambiguous. The CDR3 has 16 residues. Germline-derived CDR1 and CDR2 are SNHLY and FYNNEI. V lost 1 base, J lost 5 bases, and 15 bases lay in between. This CDR3 is CASSEVRPARRNTIYF. CDR3 in DNA: TGTGCCAGCAGTGAAGTAAGGCCAGCTCGTAGAAACACCATATATTTT. The complete variable domain, with remaining parts taken from reference TRBV2 and TRBJ1-3, reads EPEVTQTPSHQVTQMGQEVILRCVPISNHLYFYWYRQILGQKVEFLVSFYNNEISEKSEIFDDQFSVERPDGSNFTLKIRSTKLEDSAMYFCASSEVRPARRNTIYFGEGSWLTVV.

The rearrangement uses TRBV6-5 and TRBJ1-2, with unresolved D. This CDR3 is 14 amino acids long. Germline-derived CDR1 and CDR2 are MNHEY and SVGAGI. Trimming pared 0 bases from V and 1 base from J, leaving 6 bases between. The CDR3: CASSYSISNYGYTF. The CDR3 DNA sequence: TGTGCCAGCAGTTACTCGATCAGTAACTATGGCTACACCTTC.

V is TRBV6-1 and J is TRBJ2-3, with D unresolved. With 3 bases removed from V and 2 bases from J, the gap between germline ends came to 9 bases. Germline assignment: CDR1 MNHNS and CDR2 SASEGT. The CDR3 runs 14 residues. The CDR3 spells CASSDRGDTDTQYF. The CDR3 coding sequence is TGTGCCAGCAGTGACCGAGGTGACACAGATACGCAGTATTTT.

The rearrangement links TRBV29-1 to TRBJ2-2; 10 bases fit TRBD2. The CDR3 has 13 amino acids. CDR1 SQVTM and CDR2 ANQGSEA come from the germline V gene. The V and J ends lost 4 bases and 7 bases, in that order; junction bases with no gene match: 3. This CDR3 is CSVASGRDGELFF. As DNA, the CDR3 is TGCAGCGTTGCTAGCGGGAGAGACGGGGAGCTGTTTTTT.

The chain has TRBV7-9 and TRBJ2-1, with D possibly TRBD2 on 6 matching bases. From germline, CDR1 is SEHNR and CDR2 FQNEAQ (reference sequence). V lost 7 bases to trimming and J lost 8 bases, with 30 bases between them. This CDR3 region has 18 residues. The CDR3 DNA reads TGTGCCAGCAACAAGGGGACCAGTGCTTCCCGGGAGAGAGATGAGCAGTTCTTC. Encoded protein: CASNKGTSASRERDEQFF.

This rearrangement joins TRBV3-1 (or the pseudogene TRBV3-2) to TRBJ2-5; 7 bases agree with TRBD1. The V gene's germline CDR1 is LGHDT and CDR2 YNNKEL (reference sequence). CDR3 length equals 12 residues. V shed 6 bases, J shed 14 bases, and the junction held 12 bases outside the gene matches. The CDR3 loop is CASSQQGTLIYF. DNA for the CDR3: TGTGCCAGCAGTCAACAGGGGACCTTGATCTACTTC.